The 27 T cell receptor beta chains below were found in one sample sequenced in a study of neoadjuvant nivolumab and ipilimumab in lung cancer. TCRdb's table, derived via immunoSEQ multiplex PCR, lists solely in-frame clones and lacks some. The table lists approximately 10,000 clones, about 80% of them singletons. The source was tumor tissue, collected after neoadjuvant nivolumab, alone or with ipilimumab, at or shortly before surgery. These receptor sequences come from an adult with non-small cell lung cancer.

This chain uses TRBV11-1 with TRBJ2-7; TRBD2 is a possible D gene (6 bases). From germline, CDR1 is SGHAT and CDR2 FQDESV (reference sequence). The V end lost 1 base, the J end lost 2 bases, and 12 bases lay between the germline ends. The length of the CDR3 is 15 residues. The CDR3 reads CASSLGEAGTYEQYF. CDR3 bases: TGTGCCAGCAGCTTAGGGGAGGCCGGAACCTACGAGCAGTACTTC.

The chain carries TRBV7-2 and TRBJ2-1; 10 bases match TRBD2. Germline loops: CDR1 SGHTA, CDR2 FQGNSA. Trimming at V came to 1 base and at J to 5 bases, leaving 5 bases not matched to a gene. The CDR3 extends over 16 amino acids. CDR3 coding DNA: TGTGCCAGCAGCTTAGGCGCTAGCGGGAGAGACAATGAGCAGTTCTTC. Translated: CASSLGASGRDNEQFF.

CDR3 sequence: CAWSRLGSEQYF. CDR3 DNA sequence: TGTGCCTGGAGTAGACTGGGGAGCGAGCAGTACTTC. V and J are TRBV30 and TRBJ2-7, with a tentative D call TRBD2 (5 bases). Germline V CDR1 and CDR2: GTSNPN, SVGIG (reference sequence). This CDR3 region has 12 residues. Trimming stripped 2 bases from V and 6 bases from J, with 11 bases between.

The chain recombines TRBV25-1 with TRBJ2-7, with D unresolved. Germline V gene data show CDR1 as MGHDK and CDR2 as SYGVNS. The length of the CDR3 is 14 residues. V shed 1 base and J shed 2 bases, with 9 bases lying between them. The CDR3 region has the DNA TGTGCCAGCAGTGAATTAGCCACAACCTACGAGCAGTACTTC. Translation gives CASSELATTYEQYF.

The rearrangement joins TRBV2 to TRBJ2-7; D is possibly TRBD2 (5 bases). The CDR3 totals 13 residues. The V gene's germline CDR1 is SNHLY and CDR2 FYNNEI. Trimming took off 4 bases at V and 5 bases at J, with 12 bases between the two ends. CDR3 DNA sequence: TGTGCCAGCAGTGTTGACGGGAAGAACGAGCAGTACTTC. The encoded protein is CASSVDGKNEQYF.

V gene TRBV18 combines with J gene TRBJ2-3; perhaps TRBD2 as D (6 bases). CDR3 length: 14 amino acids. Germline CDR1 KGHSH, CDR2 LQKENI. Trimming cost V 3 bases and J 1 base, with 8 bases left between them. The DNA for the CDR3 is TGTGCCAGCTCACCGTCGGGGGGCACAGATACGCAGTATTTT. Translated: CASSPSGGTDTQYF.

As concerns this clone: Other DNA sequences in this sample translate to the same CDR3. The rearrangement uses TRBV5-5 and TRBJ2-5, with a weak D call TRBD1 (5 bases). This CDR3 contains 13 residues. V was cut by 4 bases and J by 5 bases, with 12 bases left in between. CDR1 and CDR2 from the germline V gene are SGHKS and YYEKEE (reference sequence). The CDR3 coding sequence is TGTGCCAGCAGCGGAACAGGTTCCGAGACCCAGTACTTC. This gives the protein CASSGTGSETQYF.

The chain is built from TRBV11-2 and TRBJ2-1; 11 nucleotides align to TRBD2. The V gene's germline CDR1 is SGHAT and CDR2 FQNNGV. The CDR3 contains 18 residues. V lost 1 base and J lost 8; bases outside the gene matches: 13. The CDR3, as DNA: TGTGCCAGCAGCTTAGGTAATCCATGGCTAGCGGGAGGCTATGAGCAGTTCTTC. It translates to CASSLGNPWLAGGYEQFF.

This chain joins TRBV5-1 and TRBJ2-2, with D possibly matching TRBD1 (6 bases). The V gene's germline CDR1 is SGHRS and CDR2 YFSETQ. The CDR3 is 16 residues long. V lost 3 bases to trimming and J lost 6 bases, with 18 bases between them. The CDR3 loop is CASSSSGQIKAGELFF. In DNA, the CDR3 is TGCGCCAGCAGCTCGTCAGGACAGATTAAGGCCGGGGAGCTGTTTTTT.

This clone was seen a few times. The genes are TRBV7-9 and TRBJ2-7; D perhaps matches TRBD2 (6 bases). Germline CDR1 reads SEHNR; CDR2 reads FQNEAQ (reference sequence). V lost 5 bases to trimming and J lost 2 bases, with 13 bases between them. This CDR3 contains 14 residues. The CDR3 DNA is TGTGCCAGCAGCCCCCCCGGGACTGCCTACGAGCAGTACTTC. Residues: CASSPPGTAYEQYF. The full variable domain, in which reference TRBV7-9 and TRBJ2-7 provide the parts outside the CDR3, is DTGVSQNPRHKITKRGQNVTFRCDPISEHNRLYWYRQTLGQGPEFLTYFQNEAQLEKSRLLSDRFSAERPKGSFSTLEIQRTEQGDSAMYLCASSPPGTAYEQYFGPGTRLTVT.

The V call is TRBV27, the J call TRBJ2-3, with TRBD1 matching over 11 bases. Looked up from germline, CDR1 is MNHEY and CDR2 is SMNVEV (reference sequence). V lost 3 bases to trimming and J lost 4 bases; unmatched junction nucleotides: 6. The CDR3 has 16 residues. The CDR3 region has the DNA TGTGCCAGCAGTTTCCCCCCGGGACAGGGGGCAGATACGCAGTATTTT. Translating gives CASSFPPGQGADTQYF.

Only a few counts were recorded for this clone. This chain uses TRBV18 with TRBJ2-3; D uncertain. Trimming removed 0 bases from V and 0 bases from J, with 1 base in between. Germline values: CDR1 KGHSH, CDR2 LQKENI. The CDR3 totals 13 residues. CDR3 amino acids: CASSPPSTDTQYF. The CDR3, as DNA: TGTGCCAGCTCACCACCCAGCACAGATACGCAGTATTTT.

This rearrangement joins TRBV29-1 to TRBJ1-2, with D possibly matching TRBD1 (6 bases). Germline V gene lookup returns CDR1 SQVTM and CDR2 ANQGSEA. The CDR3 has 13 amino acids. V shed 6 bases and J shed 2 bases, with 13 bases lying between them. This CDR3 is CSVEITGNYGYTF. In nucleotides, the CDR3 is TGCAGCGTCGAAATCACAGGGAACTATGGCTACACCTTC.

Note on this clone: The sample contains more than one DNA sequence encoding this CDR3. CDR3 amino acids: CASSQGWSSYEQYF. CDR3 nucleotide sequence: TGTGCCAGCAGCCAGGGGTGGAGCTCCTACGAGCAGTACTTC. J is TRBJ2-7 and V is TRBV4-2; D is ambiguous. This CDR3 region has 14 residues. From germline, CDR1 is LGHNA and CDR2 YNFKEQ. V lost 3 bases to trimming and J lost 0 bases, with 9 bases between them.

The chain joins TRBV29-1 to TRBJ2-7; D remains ambiguous. V was cut by 5 bases and J by 3 bases, with 14 bases left in between. The CDR3 has 13 amino acids. Germline CDR1 SQVTM, CDR2 ANQGSEA. CDR3 in amino acids: CSVRASGYYEQYF. In DNA, the CDR3 is TGCAGCGTTCGTGCCTCTGGATACTACGAGCAGTACTTC.

The chain uses TRBV5-5 and TRBJ1-2; D not resolved. This CDR3 has 13 residues. V lost 0 bases and J 0 bases, leaving 3 bases between the germline ends. Germline V gene lookup returns CDR1 SGHKS and CDR2 YYEKEE (reference sequence). For the CDR3, the DNA is TGTGCCAGCAGCTTGGGGTCTAACTATGGCTACACCTTC. Translated, it gives CASSLGSNYGYTF. Full variable domain (remainder filled in from reference TRBV5-5 and TRBJ1-2): DAGVTQSPTHLIKTRGQQVTLRCSPISGHKSVSWYQQVLGQGPQFIFQYYEKEERGRGNFPDRFSARQFPNYSSELNVNALLLGDSALYLCASSLGSNYGYTFGSGTRLTVV.

The chain is built from TRBV11-2 and TRBJ2-3; D unclear. Germline V lookup: CDR1 SGHAT, CDR2 FQNNGV. V was clipped by 1 base and J by 2 bases, with 13 bases between them. The CDR3 extends over 16 amino acids. CDR3 residues: CASSLVGPLNTDTQYF. DNA for the CDR3: TGTGCCAGCAGCTTAGTTGGTCCCCTTAACACAGATACGCAGTATTTT.

The V call is TRBV5-1, the J call TRBJ2-1, with TRBD2 identical over 10 bases. Germline lookup yields CDR1 SGHRS and CDR2 YFSETQ. The CDR3 covers 15 residues. The junction had 1 base not matched to a gene; V was cut back by 2 bases and J by 2 bases. This CDR3 reads CASSFGLAAYNEQFF. The CDR3 nucleotides are TGCGCCAGCAGCTTCGGACTAGCGGCCTACAATGAGCAGTTCTTC.

The rearrangement joins TRBV5-1 to TRBJ1-1, with D perhaps matching TRBD1 (6 bases). V lost 4 bases and J 1 base, leaving 20 bases between the germline ends. The V gene's germline CDR1 is SGHRS and CDR2 YFSETQ. CDR3 length: 17 residues. In DNA, the CDR3 is TGCGCCAGCAGCAGATACAGGGTCCCCGAGACGAACACTGAAGCTTTCTTT. Translated: CASSRYRVPETNTEAFF.

The sample holds a few counts of this clone. The genes are TRBV7-2 and TRBJ1-5; tentative D call: TRBD1 (6 bases). The germline V gene has CDR1 SGHTA and CDR2 FQGNSA. V shed 3 bases and J shed 7 bases, with 13 bases lying between them. This CDR3 has 14 amino acids. CDR3 sequence reads: CASSFAGASQPQHF. The CDR3, as DNA: TGTGCCAGCAGCTTCGCAGGGGCGAGCCAGCCCCAGCATTTT.

V usage is TRBV4-1 and J usage is TRBJ2-3; no reliable D call. This CDR3 comprises 16 residues. V was pared by 1 base and J by 3 bases, with 14 bases between. Germline V gene data show CDR1 as MGHRA and CDR2 as YSYEKL. As DNA, the CDR3 is TGCGCCAGCAGCCAAGTGAACACCCTGGGGACAGATACGCAGTATTTT. It is translated as CASSQVNTLGTDTQYF.

The gene calls are TRBV6-4 and TRBJ2-1; D remains unclear. The CDR3 covers 16 residues. Germline-derived CDR1 and CDR2 are MRHNA and SNTAGT. V dropped 0 bases and J dropped 0 bases, with 9 bases sitting between them. CDR3 amino acids: CASSDSAQSSYNEQFF. The CDR3 DNA follows: TGTGCCAGCAGTGACTCAGCCCAAAGCTCCTACAATGAGCAGTTCTTC.

The sample holds one count of this clone. The chain combines TRBV2 with TRBJ2-7, with 12 bases matching TRBD2. Germline CDR1 SNHLY, CDR2 FYNNEI. Trimming at V came to 3 bases and at J to 3 bases, leaving 3 bases not matched to a gene. There are 15 residues in the CDR3. The CDR3 DNA sequence: TGTGCCAGCAGTGAGACTAGCGGGAGACTCTACGAGCAGTACTTC. Amino acid sequence: CASSETSGRLYEQYF. Full variable domain (remainder filled in from reference TRBV2 and TRBJ2-7): EPEVTQTPSHQVTQMGQEVILRCVPISNHLYFYWYRQILGQKVEFLVSFYNNEISEKSEIFDDQFSVERPDGSNFTLKIRSTKLEDSAMYFCASSETSGRLYEQYFGPGTRLTVT.

This clone has just a few counts. This chain uses TRBV7-2 with TRBJ2-1; D not certain. Germline CDR1 is SGHTA and CDR2 is FQGNSA. V gave up 3 bases and J gave up 15 bases, with 15 bases separating them. CDR3 size: 12 residues. The CDR3 region has the DNA TGTGCCAGCAGCTTTGAAGAATCGTTCCTGTTCTTC. Residues: CASSFEESFLFF.

The chain recombines TRBV7-2 with TRBJ2-7; D gene unclear. This CDR3 is built from 11 residues. CDR1 is SGHTA, CDR2 FQGNSA, per germline. V was clipped by 5 bases and J by 4 bases, with 6 bases between them. The DNA of the CDR3 is TGTGCCAGCAGCGCACAGTACGAGCAGTACTTC. Protein product: CASSAQYEQYF.

The chain has TRBV14 and TRBJ1-3; 8 bases match TRBD1. V dropped 2 bases and J dropped 4; count of bases not matched to a gene: 4. CDR1 is SGHDN, CDR2 FVKESK, per germline. The CDR3 covers 15 residues. CDR3 in amino acids: CASSQQGARGNTIYF. The CDR3 DNA sequence: TGTGCCAGCAGCCAACAGGGGGCCCGAGGAAACACCATATATTTT.

This sequence joins TRBV5-1 and TRBJ2-7; TRBD2 is a possible D gene (6 bases). The germline gives CDR1 SGHRS, CDR2 YFSETQ. V shed 4 bases and J shed 3 bases, with 17 bases lying between them. The length of the CDR3 is 15 residues. Here the CDR3 DNA reads TGCGCCAGCAGCGCGGGGCCCTTGGGGGGCTACGAGCAGTACTTC. It specifies CASSAGPLGGYEQYF.